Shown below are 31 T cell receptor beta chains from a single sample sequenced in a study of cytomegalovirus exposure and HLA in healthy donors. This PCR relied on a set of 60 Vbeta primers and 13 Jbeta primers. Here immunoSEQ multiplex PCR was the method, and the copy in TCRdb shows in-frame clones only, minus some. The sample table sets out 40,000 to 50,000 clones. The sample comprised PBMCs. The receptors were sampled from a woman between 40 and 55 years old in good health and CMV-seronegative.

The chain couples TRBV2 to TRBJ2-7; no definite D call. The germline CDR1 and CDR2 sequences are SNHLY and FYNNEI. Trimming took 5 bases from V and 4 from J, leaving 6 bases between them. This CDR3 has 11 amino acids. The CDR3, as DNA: TGTGCCAGCAGTTCTCTTTACGAGCAGTACTTC. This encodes CASSSLYEQYF.

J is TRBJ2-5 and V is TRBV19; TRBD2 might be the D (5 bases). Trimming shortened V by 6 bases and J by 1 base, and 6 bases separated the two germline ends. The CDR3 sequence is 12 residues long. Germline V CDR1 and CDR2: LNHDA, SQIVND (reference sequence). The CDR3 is CASSGIQETQYF. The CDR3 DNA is TGTGCCAGTAGCGGGATCCAAGAGACCCAGTACTTC.

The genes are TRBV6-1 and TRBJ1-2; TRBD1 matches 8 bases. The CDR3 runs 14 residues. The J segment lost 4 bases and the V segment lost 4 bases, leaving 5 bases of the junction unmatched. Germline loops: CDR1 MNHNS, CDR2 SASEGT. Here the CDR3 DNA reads TGTGCCAGCAGTGGTCCAGGGGGCAGCTATGGCTACACCTTC. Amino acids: CASSGPGGSYGYTF.

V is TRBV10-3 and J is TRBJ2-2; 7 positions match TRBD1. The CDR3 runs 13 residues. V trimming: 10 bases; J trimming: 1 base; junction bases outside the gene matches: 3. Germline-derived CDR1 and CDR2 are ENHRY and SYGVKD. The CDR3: CATGTENTGELFF. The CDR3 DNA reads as TGTGCCACCGGGACAGAGAACACCGGGGAGCTGTTTTTT.

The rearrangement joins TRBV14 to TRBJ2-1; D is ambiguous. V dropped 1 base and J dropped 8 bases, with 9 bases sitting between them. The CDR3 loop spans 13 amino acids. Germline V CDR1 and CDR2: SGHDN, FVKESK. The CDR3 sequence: CASSQGLRDEQFF. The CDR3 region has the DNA TGTGCCAGCAGCCAAGGGTTAAGAGATGAGCAGTTCTTC.

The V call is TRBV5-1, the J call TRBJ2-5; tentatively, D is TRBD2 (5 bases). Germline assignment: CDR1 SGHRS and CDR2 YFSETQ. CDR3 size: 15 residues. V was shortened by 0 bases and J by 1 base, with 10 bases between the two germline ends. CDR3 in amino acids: CASSLDGLGQETQYF. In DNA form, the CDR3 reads TGCGCCAGCAGCTTGGATGGACTGGGCCAAGAGACCCAGTACTTC. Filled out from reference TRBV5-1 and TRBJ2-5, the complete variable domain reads KAGVTQTPRYLIKTRGQQVTLSCSPISGHRSVSWYQQTPGQGLQFLFEYFSETQRNKGNFPGRFSGRQFSNSRSEMNVSTLELGDSALYLCASSLDGLGQETQYFGPGTRLLVL.

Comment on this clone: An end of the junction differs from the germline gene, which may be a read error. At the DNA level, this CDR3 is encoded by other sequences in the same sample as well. The DNA of the CDR3 is TGTGCCAGCTCCACTCGGGGGGTGAACACTGAGGCTTTCTTT. It codes for CASSTRGVNTEAFF. The rearrangement joins TRBV5-6 to TRBJ1-1; TRBD1 might be the D (5 bases). The CDR3 is made up of 14 amino acids. Germline lookup yields CDR1 SGHDT and CDR2 YYEEEE.

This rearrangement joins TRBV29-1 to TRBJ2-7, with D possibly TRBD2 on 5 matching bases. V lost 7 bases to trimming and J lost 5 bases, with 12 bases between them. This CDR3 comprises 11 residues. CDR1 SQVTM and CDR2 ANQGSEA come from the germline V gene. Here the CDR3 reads CSAEGGNEQYF. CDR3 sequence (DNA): TGCAGCGCCGAGGGTGGGAACGAGCAGTACTTC.

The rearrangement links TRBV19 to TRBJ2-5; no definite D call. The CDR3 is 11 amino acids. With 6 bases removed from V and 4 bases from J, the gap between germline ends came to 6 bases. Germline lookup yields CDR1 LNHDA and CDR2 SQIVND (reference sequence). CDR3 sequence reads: CASSTRETQYF. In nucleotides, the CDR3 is TGTGCCAGTAGCACAAGAGAGACCCAGTACTTC.

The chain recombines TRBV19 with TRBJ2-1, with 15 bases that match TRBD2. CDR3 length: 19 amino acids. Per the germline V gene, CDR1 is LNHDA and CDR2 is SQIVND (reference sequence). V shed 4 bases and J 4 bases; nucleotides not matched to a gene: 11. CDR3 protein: CASSRAGLAGGPGYNEQFF. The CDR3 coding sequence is TGTGCCAGTAGTAGGGCTGGACTAGCGGGAGGGCCAGGTTACAATGAGCAGTTCTTC.

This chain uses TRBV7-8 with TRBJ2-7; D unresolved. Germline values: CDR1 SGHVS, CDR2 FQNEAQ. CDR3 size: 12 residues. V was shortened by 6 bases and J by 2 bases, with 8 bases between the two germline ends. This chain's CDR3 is CASSPLAYEQYF. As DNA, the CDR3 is TGTGCCAGCAGTCCCCTCGCCTACGAGCAGTACTTC.

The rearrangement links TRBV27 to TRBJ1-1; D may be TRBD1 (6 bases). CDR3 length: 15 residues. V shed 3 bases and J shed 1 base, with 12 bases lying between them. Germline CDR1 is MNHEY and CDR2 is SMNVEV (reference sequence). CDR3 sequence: CASSFRGDGNTEAFF. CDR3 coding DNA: TGTGCCAGCAGTTTCAGGGGCGACGGGAACACTGAAGCTTTCTTT.

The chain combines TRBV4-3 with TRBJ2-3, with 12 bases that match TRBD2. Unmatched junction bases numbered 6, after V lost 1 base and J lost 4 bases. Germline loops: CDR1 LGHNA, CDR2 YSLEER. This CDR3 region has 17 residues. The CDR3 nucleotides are TGCGCCAGCAGCCAAGCCCTAGCGGGGGGGCCCCCAGATACGCAGTATTTT. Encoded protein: CASSQALAGGPPDTQYF.

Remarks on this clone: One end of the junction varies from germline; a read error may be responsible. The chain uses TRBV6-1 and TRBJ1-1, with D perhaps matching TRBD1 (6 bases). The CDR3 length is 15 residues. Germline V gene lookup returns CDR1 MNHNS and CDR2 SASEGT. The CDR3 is CASSAFDRMNTEDFF. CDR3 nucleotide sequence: TGTGCCAGCAGTGCATTTGACAGGATGAACACTGAAGATTTCTTT.

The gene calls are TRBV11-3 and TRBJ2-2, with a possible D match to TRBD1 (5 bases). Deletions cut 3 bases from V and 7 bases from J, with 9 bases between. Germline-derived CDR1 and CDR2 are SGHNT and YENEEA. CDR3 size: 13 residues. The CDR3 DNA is TGTGCCAGCAGCTTCGGACAATTCGGGGAGCTGTTTTTT. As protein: CASSFGQFGELFF.

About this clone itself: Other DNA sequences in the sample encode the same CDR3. The CDR3 nucleotides read TGCGCCAGCAGCTTCGGAACCCTAGGCACTGAAGCTTTCTTT. Amino acid sequence: CASSFGTLGTEAFF. The rearrangement links TRBV5-1 to TRBJ1-1; the D is unclear. Germline loops: CDR1 SGHRS, CDR2 YFSETQ. V lost 2 bases, J lost 4 bases, and 12 bases lay in between. This CDR3 is built from 14 residues.

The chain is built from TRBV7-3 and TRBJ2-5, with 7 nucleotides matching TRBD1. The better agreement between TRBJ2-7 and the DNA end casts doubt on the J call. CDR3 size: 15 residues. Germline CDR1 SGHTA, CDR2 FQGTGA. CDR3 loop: CASSIQGQGIGEQYF. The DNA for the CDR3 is TGTGCCAGCAGCATACAGGGGCAGGGCATCGGCGAGCAGTACTTC.

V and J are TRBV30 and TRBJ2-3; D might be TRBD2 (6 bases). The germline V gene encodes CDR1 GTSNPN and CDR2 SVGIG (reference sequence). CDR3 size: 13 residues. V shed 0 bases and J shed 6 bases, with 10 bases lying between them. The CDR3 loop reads CAWSVGLRDTQYF. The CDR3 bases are TGTGCCTGGAGTGTAGGACTACGGGATACGCAGTATTTT. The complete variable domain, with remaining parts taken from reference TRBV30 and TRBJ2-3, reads SQTIHQWPATLVQPVGSPLSLECTVEGTSNPNLYWYRQAAGRGLQLLFYSVGIGQISSEVPQNLSASRPQDRQFILSSKKLLLSDSGFYLCAWSVGLRDTQYFGPGTRLTVL.

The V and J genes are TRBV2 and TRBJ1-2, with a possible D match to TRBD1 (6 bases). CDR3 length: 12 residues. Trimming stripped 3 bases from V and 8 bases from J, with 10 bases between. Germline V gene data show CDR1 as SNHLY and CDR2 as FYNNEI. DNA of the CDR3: TGTGCCAGCAGTGAGGGGGGGCACGGCTACACCTTC. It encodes CASSEGGHGYTF.

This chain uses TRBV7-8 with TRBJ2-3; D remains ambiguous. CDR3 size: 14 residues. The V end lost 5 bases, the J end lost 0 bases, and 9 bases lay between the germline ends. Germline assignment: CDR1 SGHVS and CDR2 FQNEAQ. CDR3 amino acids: CASSPRSSTDTQYF. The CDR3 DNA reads TGTGCCAGCAGCCCTAGGAGTAGCACAGATACGCAGTATTTT.

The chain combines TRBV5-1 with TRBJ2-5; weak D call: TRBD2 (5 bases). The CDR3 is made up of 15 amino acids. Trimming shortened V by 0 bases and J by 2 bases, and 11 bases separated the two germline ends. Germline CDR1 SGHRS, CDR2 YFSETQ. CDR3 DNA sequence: TGCGCCAGCAGCTTGGCCTCGGGGATTCAAGAGACCCAGTACTTC. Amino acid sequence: CASSLASGIQETQYF.

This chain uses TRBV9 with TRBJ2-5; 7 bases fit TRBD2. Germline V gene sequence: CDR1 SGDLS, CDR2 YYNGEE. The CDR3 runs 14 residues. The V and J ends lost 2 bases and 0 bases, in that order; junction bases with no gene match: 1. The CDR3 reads CASSVGRYQETQYF. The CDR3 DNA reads TGTGCCAGCAGCGTCGGGAGGTACCAAGAGACCCAGTACTTC.

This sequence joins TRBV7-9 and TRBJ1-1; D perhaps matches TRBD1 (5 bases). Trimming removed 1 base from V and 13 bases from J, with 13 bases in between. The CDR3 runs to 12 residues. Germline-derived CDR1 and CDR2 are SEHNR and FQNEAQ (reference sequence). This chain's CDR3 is CASSLGDTGGFF. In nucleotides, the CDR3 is TGTGCCAGCAGCTTAGGAGACACGGGGGGTTTCTTT.

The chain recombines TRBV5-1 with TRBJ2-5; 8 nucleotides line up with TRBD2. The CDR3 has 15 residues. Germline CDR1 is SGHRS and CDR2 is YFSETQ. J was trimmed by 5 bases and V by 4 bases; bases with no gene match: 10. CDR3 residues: CASSTTGTRGETQYF. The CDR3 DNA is TGCGCCAGCAGCACTACCGGGACTAGGGGGGAGACCCAGTACTTC. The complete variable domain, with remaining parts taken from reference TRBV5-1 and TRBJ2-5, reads KAGVTQTPRYLIKTRGQQVTLSCSPISGHRSVSWYQQTPGQGLQFLFEYFSETQRNKGNFPGRFSGRQFSNSRSEMNVSTLELGDSALYLCASSTTGTRGETQYFGPGTRLLVL.

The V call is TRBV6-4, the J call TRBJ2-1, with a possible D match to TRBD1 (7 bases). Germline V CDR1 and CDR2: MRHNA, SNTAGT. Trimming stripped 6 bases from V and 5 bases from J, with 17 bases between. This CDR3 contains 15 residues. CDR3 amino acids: CASSSQGRSDNEQFF. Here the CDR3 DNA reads TGTGCCAGCAGCTCACAGGGGAGGTCCGACAATGAGCAGTTCTTC.

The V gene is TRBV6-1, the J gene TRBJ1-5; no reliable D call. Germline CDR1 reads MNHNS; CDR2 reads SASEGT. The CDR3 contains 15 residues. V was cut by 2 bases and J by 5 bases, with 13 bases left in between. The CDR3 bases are TGTGCCAGCAGTGAATCCGGGAAAGAGGATCAGCCCCAGCATTTT. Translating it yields CASSESGKEDQPQHF.

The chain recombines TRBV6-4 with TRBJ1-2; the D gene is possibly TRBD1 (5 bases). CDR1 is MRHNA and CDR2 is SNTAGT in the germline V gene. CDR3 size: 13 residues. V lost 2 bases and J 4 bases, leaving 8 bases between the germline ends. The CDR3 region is CASSDVGGYGYTF. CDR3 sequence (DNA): TGTGCCAGCAGTGACGTCGGGGGCTATGGCTACACCTTC.

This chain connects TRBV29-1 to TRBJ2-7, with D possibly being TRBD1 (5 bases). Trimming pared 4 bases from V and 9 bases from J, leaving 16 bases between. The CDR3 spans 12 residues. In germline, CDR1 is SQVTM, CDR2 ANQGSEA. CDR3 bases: TGCAGCGTTGCAGGACACGCCGAAGTGCAGTACTTC. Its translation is CSVAGHAEVQYF.

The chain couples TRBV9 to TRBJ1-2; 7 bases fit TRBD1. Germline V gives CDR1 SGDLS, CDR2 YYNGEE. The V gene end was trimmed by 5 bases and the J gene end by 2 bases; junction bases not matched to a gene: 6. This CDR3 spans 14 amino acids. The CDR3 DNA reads TGTGCCAGCAGTCCGGGACAGACAAACTATGGCTACACCTTC. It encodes CASSPGQTNYGYTF.

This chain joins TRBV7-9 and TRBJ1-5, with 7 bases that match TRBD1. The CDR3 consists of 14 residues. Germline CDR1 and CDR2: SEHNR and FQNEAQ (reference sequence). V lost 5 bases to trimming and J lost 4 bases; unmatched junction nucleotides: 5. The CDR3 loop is CASSQDRNNQPQHF. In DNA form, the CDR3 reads TGTGCCAGCAGCCAGGACAGGAATAATCAGCCCCAGCATTTT.

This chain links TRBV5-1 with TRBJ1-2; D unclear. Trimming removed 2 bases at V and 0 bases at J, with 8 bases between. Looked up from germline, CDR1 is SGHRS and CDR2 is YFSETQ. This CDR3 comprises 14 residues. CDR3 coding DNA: TGCGCCAGCAGCTTTACAGTAGCTAACTATGGCTACACCTTC. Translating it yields CASSFTVANYGYTF.